This entry concerns a single TCR beta chain. The data originate from a study of Ad26.COV2.S vaccination and SARS-CoV-2 variants. Using immunoSEQ multiplex PCR, the repertoire was profiled, and TCRdb retains in-frame clones only, with some absent. Of some 240,000 clones listed, roughly nine tenths are singletons. The CDR3 covers 13 residues. Germline V gene data show CDR1 as SGHRS and CDR2 as YFSETQ. V lost 1 base, J lost 6 bases, and 7 bases lay in between. Documented treatment: some 19 received Ad26.COV2.S at low or high dose, single or two shots; 5 received placebo; per-sample allocation not given. Samples were taken on day 63 after the first vaccine or placebo injection.

This chain links TRBV5-1 with TRBJ2-2; D unresolved. The specimen comprised peripheral blood, sampled in a trial of Ad26.COV2.S vaccine versus placebo. This clonotype was obtained from a person aged 18-60 years who received the Ad26.COV2.S COVID-19 vaccine or a placebo. CDR3 sequence: CASSLKDSGELFF. The CDR3 DNA reads TGCGCCAGCAGCTTGAAGGATTCCGGGGAGCTGTTTTTT. Together with reference TRBV5-1 and TRBJ2-2, the CDR3 gives the full variable domain: KAGVTQTPRYLIKTRGQQVTLSCSPISGHRSVSWYQQTPGQGLQFLFEYFSETQRNKGNFPGRFSGRQFSNSRSEMNVSTLELGDSALYLCASSLKDSGELFFGEGSRLTVL.